These 9 T cell receptor beta chains were sequenced from one sample in a study of immune characteristics of hereditary and idiopathic chronic pancreatitis. Total pancreatectomy with islet autotransplantation was the source of the chronic pancreatitis pancreas tissue. Clones were read by immunoSEQ multiplex PCR, and TCRdb kept only the in-frame ones, dropping some. The top ten hold approximately 14% of the sample, which has around 9,000 clones, roughly three quarters seen once. Sequencing used pancreas tissue with idiopathic chronic pancreatitis. The receptors were gathered from a human donor with chronic pancreatitis.

The J gene is TRBJ2-3, the V gene TRBV28, with 7 bases fitting TRBD2. The J segment lost 4 bases and the V segment lost 3 bases, leaving 1 base of the junction unmatched. CDR3 length: 13 residues. Germline CDR1 MDHEN, CDR2 SYDVKM. In DNA, the CDR3 is TGTGCCAGCAGTTTGCGGGGGTCAGATACGCAGTATTTT. Amino acids: CASSLRGSDTQYF.

The chain has TRBV5-8 and TRBJ2-2; the D call may be TRBD1 or TRBD2 (5 bases each). V dropped 2 bases and J dropped 7 bases, with 24 bases sitting between them. The CDR3 sequence is 18 residues long. CDR1 and CDR2 from the germline V gene are SGHTS and YDEGEE. CDR3 sequence reads: CASSFGTATTDLIGELFF. The CDR3 DNA is TGTGCCAGCAGCTTCGGGACCGCCACCACAGATCTAATCGGGGAGCTGTTTTTT.

The chain employs TRBV9 and TRBJ2-3, with 9 bases lining up with TRBD2. Trimming removed 6 bases from V and 4 bases from J; junction bases left unmatched: 12. The germline V gene encodes CDR1 SGDLS and CDR2 YYNGEE. The CDR3 runs 16 residues. CDR3 nucleotide sequence: TGTGCCAGCACTAAGCAGGGCGGGGGGGTTGCAGATACGCAGTATTTT. It translates to CASTKQGGGVADTQYF.

The J gene is TRBJ2-2, the V gene TRBV7-2, with 7 positions matching TRBD2. V was clipped by 1 base and J by 4 bases; unmatched bases: 9. CDR1 is SGHTA, CDR2 FQGNSA, per germline. The CDR3 has 17 residues. In DNA form, the CDR3 reads TGTGCCAGCAGCTTAGGCAGCGGGGAAATGGGCACCGGGGAGCTGTTTTTT. Protein sequence: CASSLGSGEMGTGELFF.

V and J are TRBV7-9 and TRBJ2-1; D may be TRBD1 (6 bases). CDR1 is SEHNR and CDR2 is FQNEAQ in the germline V gene (reference sequence). This CDR3 spans 16 amino acids. V was trimmed by 0 bases and J by 6 bases, leaving 15 bases between them. The CDR3 reads CASSLAAGEVGNEQFF. The CDR3 DNA is TGTGCCAGCAGCTTAGCTGCAGGGGAAGTAGGCAATGAGCAGTTCTTC. The variable domain in full, completed from reference TRBV7-9 and TRBJ2-1, reads DTGVSQNPRHKITKRGQNVTFRCDPISEHNRLYWYRQTLGQGPEFLTYFQNEAQLEKSRLLSDRFSAERPKGSFSTLEIQRTEQGDSAMYLCASSLAAGEVGNEQFFGPGTRLTVL.

This rearrangement joins TRBV7-2 to TRBJ2-3; 11 bases map to TRBD2. Trimming at V came to 4 bases and at J to 6 bases, leaving 6 bases not matched to a gene. Germline-derived CDR1 and CDR2 are SGHTA and FQGNSA. CDR3 size: 15 residues. CDR3 protein: CASSWTSGSGDTQYF. The CDR3 DNA sequence: TGTGCCAGCAGCTGGACTAGCGGGTCGGGGGATACGCAGTATTTT.

This chain joins TRBV9 and TRBJ2-7; the match to TRBD2 covers 12 bases. This CDR3 has 14 amino acids. The V and J ends lost 4 bases and 5 bases, in that order; junction bases with no gene match: 4. Germline-derived CDR1 and CDR2 are SGDLS and YYNGEE. The CDR3 coding sequence is TGTGCCAGCAGCAAATCTAGCGGGGGGGACGAGCAGTACTTC. Its protein is CASSKSSGGDEQYF.

This clone came up a few times. V is TRBV18 and J is TRBJ1-2; D gene unclear. There are 14 residues in the CDR3. V was pared by 2 bases and J by 5 bases, with 12 bases between. The germline gives CDR1 KGHSH, CDR2 LQKENI. This CDR3 reads CASSPGVDRYGYTF. In DNA form, the CDR3 reads TGTGCCAGCTCACCAGGAGTAGATCGTTATGGCTACACCTTC.

V gene TRBV23-1 combines with J gene TRBJ1-1; a possible D gene is TRBD1 (5 bases). TRBV23-1 is recorded as an ORF, its role being uncertain. The CDR3 consists of 15 residues. With 0 bases removed from V and 1 base from J, the gap between germline ends came to 9 bases. CDR3 sequence (DNA): TGCGCCAGCAGTCAATCGGAGACAGAGAACACTGAAGCTTTCTTT. Its translation: CASSQSETENTEAFF.